These 16 T cell receptor beta chains came from one sample sequenced in a study of metastatic and nonmetastatic thyroid tumors. There were no patients who had received any treatment before thyroid surgery. TCRdb re-called clones via MiXCR from the PCR reads. The sample records tens of thousands of clones, approximately 15% being singletons. Sequenced input: blood. The receptors were sampled from a female donor with papillary thyroid cancer or a benign thyroid nodule (not recorded which). Some clones in this sample may be carry-over from other donors' samples.

This clone has ten or more counts. This chain links TRBV5-8 with TRBJ2-7; 10 bases fit TRBD1. Looked up from germline, CDR1 is SGHTS and CDR2 is YDEGEE. The CDR3 covers 14 residues. Unmatched junction bases numbered 4, after V lost 5 bases and J lost 2 bases. The CDR3 loop reads CASRLTGGPYEQYF. As DNA, the CDR3 is TGTGCCAGCAGATTGACAGGGGGCCCCTACGAGCAGTACTTC.

This clone was seen many times. J is TRBJ2-3 and V is TRBV7-2; no clear D gene. CDR1 and CDR2 (germline): SGHTA, FQGNSA. The CDR3 runs 17 residues. Trimming took 5 bases from V and 0 from J, leaving 18 bases between them. CDR3 sequence reads: CASSRRWALPSTDTQYF. Here the CDR3 DNA reads TGTGCCAGCAGCCGCCGGTGGGCCCTTCCTAGCACAGATACGCAGTATTTT. Based on the CDR3 plus reference TRBV7-2 and TRBJ2-3, the full variable domain is GAGVSQSPSNKVTEKGKDVELRCDPISGHTALYWYRQSLGQGLEFLIYFQGNSAPDKSGLPSDRFSAERTGGSVSTLTIQRTQQEDSAVYLCASSRRWALPSTDTQYFGPGTRLTVL.

To note about this clone: It may be a read error: a sequence one base away is much more abundant. The sample holds other DNA sequences that translate to the same CDR3. V and J are TRBV27 and TRBJ2-5, with D tentatively TRBD2 (5 bases). The CDR3 consists of 13 residues. Germline V gives CDR1 MNHEY, CDR2 SMNVEV (reference sequence). CDR3 nucleotides: TGTGCCAGCAGTCCCTCGGGGAGAGAGACACAGTACTTC. Amino acid sequence: CASSPSGRETQYF.

This clone was seen repeatedly, ten times or more. The rearrangement joins TRBV25-1 to TRBJ1-2; no definite D call. The CDR3 is 13 amino acids. Trimming shortened V by 1 base and J by 7 bases, and 10 bases separated the two germline ends. Germline assignment: CDR1 MGHDK and CDR2 SYGVNS. CDR3 bases: TGTGCCAGCAGTGAATCGAGGGCGCGTGGCTACACCTTC. It encodes CASSESRARGYTF.

This clone was counted at least ten times. The chain links TRBV20-1 to TRBJ2-5; D is unresolved. Germline V CDR1 and CDR2: DFQATT, SNEGSKA (reference sequence). The germline V and J ends were trimmed by 3 bases and 5 bases, with 13 bases remaining between them. This CDR3 spans 13 amino acids. The CDR3 DNA reads TGCAGTGCTAGGGTTCACAAAGGGGAGACCCAGTACTTC. It codes for CSARVHKGETQYF.

This clone has just a few counts. The chain links TRBV6-6 to TRBJ2-1, with D uncertain. Trimming cost V 1 base and J 7 bases, with 8 bases left between them. The germline gives CDR1 MNHNY, CDR2 SVGAGI (reference sequence). The CDR3 contains 13 residues. The CDR3 reads CASSYLAENEQFF. The CDR3 DNA reads as TGTGCCAGCAGTTACTTGGCGGAAAATGAGCAGTTCTTC.

This clone was picked up many times. The chain employs TRBV20-1 and TRBJ2-3; D is unresolved. CDR1 and CDR2 from the germline V gene are DFQATT and SNEGSKA (reference sequence). The CDR3 is made up of 15 amino acids. V lost 6 bases and J lost 1, with 17 bases in between. CDR3 region: CSAGRRAVGTDTQYF. CDR3 bases: TGCAGTGCGGGCCGTAGGGCGGTGGGCACAGATACGCAGTATTTT.

This clone was observed at least ten times. This chain uses TRBV6-1 with TRBJ2-4; 11 bases match TRBD1. CDR1 and CDR2 (germline): MNHNS, SASEGT. V trimming: 6 bases; J trimming: 8 bases; junction bases outside the gene matches: 9. The CDR3 is 15 amino acids. CDR3 in amino acids: CASRPDRGPRDIQYF. The CDR3 DNA reads as TGTGCCAGCAGGCCGGACAGGGGGCCGAGGGACATTCAGTACTTC.

This clone was recorded many times. This chain uses TRBV2 with TRBJ2-5; unclear D gene. The V gene lost 2 bases and the J gene lost 3 bases, with 7 bases spanning the gap. The CDR3 consists of 13 residues. Germline CDR1 is SNHLY and CDR2 is FYNNEI. The chain's CDR3 is CASSESWKETQYF. CDR3 DNA sequence: TGTGCCAGCAGTGAATCATGGAAAGAGACCCAGTACTTC.

By its share, this clone is medium-sized. The genes are TRBV20-1 and TRBJ1-5; unclear D gene. The CDR3 is 16 amino acids. Germline CDR1 reads DFQATT; CDR2 reads SNEGSKA (reference sequence). V shed 4 bases and J shed 5 bases, with 21 bases lying between them. The CDR3 nucleotides are TGCAGTGCTACCCCTCAAATCGGTAGTGAAGATCAGCCCCAGCATTTT. Encoded protein: CSATPQIGSEDQPQHF.

This clone has at least ten counts. The chain links TRBV4-2 to TRBJ2-1; D is perhaps TRBD1 (6 bases). This CDR3 contains 15 residues. From germline, CDR1 is LGHNA and CDR2 YNFKEQ. Trimming left V 1 base short and J 8 bases short, with 15 bases between. CDR3 residues: CASSQGRGGGDEQFF. CDR3 DNA sequence: TGTGCCAGCAGCCAAGGACGGGGTGGGGGCGATGAGCAGTTCTTC.

The table lists this clone with many counts. A much more abundant neighbour one base away suggests this may be a read error. The rearrangement joins TRBV18 to TRBJ1-3; TRBD1 agrees at 8 bases. The CDR3 covers 14 residues. V was pared by 4 bases and J by 3 bases, with 2 bases of the junction left unmatched. The V gene's germline CDR1 is KGHSH and CDR2 LQKENI. DNA of the CDR3: TGTGCCAGCTCACGGGACAGGAGTGGAAACACCATATATTTT. This codes for CASSRDRSGNTIYF.

This clone has a handful of counts. V gene TRBV28 combines with J gene TRBJ2-5, with 11 positions matching TRBD2. Trimming cost V 6 bases and J 8 bases; bases outside gene matches: 14. The CDR3 totals 16 residues. The germline V gene has CDR1 MDHEN and CDR2 SYDVKM. The CDR3 nucleotides read TGTGCCAGCAGCAGACTAGCGGGATGGACGTTAGATACCCAGTACTTC. Translated, it gives CASSRLAGWTLDTQYF. The full variable domain, its missing parts supplied by reference TRBV28 and TRBJ2-5, is DVKVTQSSRYLVKRTGEKVFLECVQDMDHENMFWYRQDPGLGLRLIYFSYDVKMKEKGDIPEGYSVSREKKERFSLILESASTNQTSMYLCASSRLAGWTLDTQYFGPGTRLLVL.

This clone was detected many times. This chain joins TRBV6-2 or TRBV6-3 and TRBJ2-7; D not certain. Germline-derived CDR1 and CDR2 are MNHEY and SVGEGT. The germline V and J ends were trimmed by 2 bases and 1 base, with 9 bases remaining between them. CDR3 length: 14 residues. CDR3 DNA sequence: TGTGCCAGCAGTTACCGGCGGATGTCCTACGAGCAGTACTTC. This sequence encodes CASSYRRMSYEQYF.

This clone was seen at least ten times. The V call is TRBV4-2, the J call TRBJ2-1, with 9 positions matching TRBD2. Trimming removed 0 bases from V and 6 bases from J; junction bases left unmatched: 9. Germline loops: CDR1 LGHNA, CDR2 YNFKEQ. The CDR3 has 17 residues. The CDR3 nucleotides read TGTGCCAGCAGCCAAGATCAGCGGGGGGCGGCCGCCAATGAGCAGTTCTTC. Translation gives CASSQDQRGAAANEQFF.

The gene calls are TRBV4-2 and TRBJ2-7, with D hard to call. Trimming removed 3 bases from V and 3 bases from J, with 15 bases in between. CDR1 is LGHNA and CDR2 is YNFKEQ in the germline V gene. This CDR3 has 15 residues. CDR3 nucleotide sequence: TGTGCCAGCAGCCATTCCTATGCGCTAGGCTACGAGCAGTACTTC. Residues: CASSHSYALGYEQYF.